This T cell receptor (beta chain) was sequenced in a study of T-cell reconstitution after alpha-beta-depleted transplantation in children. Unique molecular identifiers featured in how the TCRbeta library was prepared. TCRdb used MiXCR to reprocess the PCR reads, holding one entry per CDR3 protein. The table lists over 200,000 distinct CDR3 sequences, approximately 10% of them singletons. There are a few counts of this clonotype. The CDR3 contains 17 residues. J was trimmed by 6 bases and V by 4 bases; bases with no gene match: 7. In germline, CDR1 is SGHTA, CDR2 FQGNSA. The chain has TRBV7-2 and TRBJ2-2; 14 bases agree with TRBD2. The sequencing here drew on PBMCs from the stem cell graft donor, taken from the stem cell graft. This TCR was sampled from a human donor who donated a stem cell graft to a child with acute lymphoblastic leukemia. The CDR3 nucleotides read TGTGCCAGCAGCTCCGATGGGGGACTAGCGGGGGCCGGGGAGCTGTTTTTT. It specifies CASSSDGGLAGAGELFF.